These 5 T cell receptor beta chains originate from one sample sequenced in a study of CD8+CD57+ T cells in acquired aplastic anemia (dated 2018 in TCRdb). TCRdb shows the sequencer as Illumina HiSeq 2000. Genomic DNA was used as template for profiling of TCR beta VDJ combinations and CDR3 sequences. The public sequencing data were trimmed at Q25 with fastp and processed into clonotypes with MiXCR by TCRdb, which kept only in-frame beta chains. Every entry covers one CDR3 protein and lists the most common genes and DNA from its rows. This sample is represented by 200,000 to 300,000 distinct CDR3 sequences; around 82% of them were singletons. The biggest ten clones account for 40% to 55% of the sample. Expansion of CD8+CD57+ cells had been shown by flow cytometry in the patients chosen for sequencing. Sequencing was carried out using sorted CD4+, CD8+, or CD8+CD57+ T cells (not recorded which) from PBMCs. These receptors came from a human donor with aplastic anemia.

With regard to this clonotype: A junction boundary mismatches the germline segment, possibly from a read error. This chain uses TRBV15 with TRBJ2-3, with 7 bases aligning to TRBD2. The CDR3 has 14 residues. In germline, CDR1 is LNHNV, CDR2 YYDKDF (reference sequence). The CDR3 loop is CASSCAGVPDTQYF. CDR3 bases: TGTGCCAGCAGCTGCGCGGGAGTACCCGATACGCAGTATTTT.

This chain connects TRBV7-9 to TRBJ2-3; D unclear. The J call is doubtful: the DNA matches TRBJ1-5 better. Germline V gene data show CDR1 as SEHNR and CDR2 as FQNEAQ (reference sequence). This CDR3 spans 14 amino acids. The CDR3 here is CASSQAGGSATQHF. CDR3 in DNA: TGTGCCAGCAGTCAAGCGGGAGGCTCCGCAACTCAGCATTTT.

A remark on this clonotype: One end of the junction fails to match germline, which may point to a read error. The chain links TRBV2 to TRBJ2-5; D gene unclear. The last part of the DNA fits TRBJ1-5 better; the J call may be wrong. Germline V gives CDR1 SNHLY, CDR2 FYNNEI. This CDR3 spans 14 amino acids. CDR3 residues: CASSKANRQQPQHF. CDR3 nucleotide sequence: TGTGCCAGCAGTAAAGCCAATAGGCAACAGCCCCAGCATTTT.

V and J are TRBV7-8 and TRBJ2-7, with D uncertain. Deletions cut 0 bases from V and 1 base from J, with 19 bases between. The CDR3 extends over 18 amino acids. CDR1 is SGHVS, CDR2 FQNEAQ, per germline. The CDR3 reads CASSLARGPDAHSYEQYV. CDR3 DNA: TGTGCCAGCAGCTTAGCGCGAGGCCCCGATGCCCATTCCTACGAGCAGTACGTC.

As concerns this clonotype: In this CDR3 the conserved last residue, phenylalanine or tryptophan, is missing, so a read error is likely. The CDR3, as DNA: TGCGCCAGCAGCCATACAAGGACTGAGCCCCAAGATACGCAGTATGTT. Protein sequence: CASSHTRTEPQDTQYV. The chain couples TRBV4-3 to TRBJ2-3; D may be TRBD2 (5 bases). Germline V gene sequence: CDR1 LGHNA, CDR2 YSLEER. Trimming pared 3 bases from V and 5 bases from J, leaving 18 bases between. The CDR3 spans 16 residues.